What follows is one TCR beta chain and its context. This sample is drawn from a study of blood T cell repertoires in COVID-19. This CDR3 comprises 11 residues. Germline CDR1 and CDR2: GTSNPN and SVGIG (reference sequence). V was cut by 2 bases and J by 8 bases, with 9 bases left in between. Clinical history reported by participants formed the basis on which cohorts were assigned. Donors in Cohort 3 who had recovered were those with two negative PCRs, healthcare professional clearance, or resolution of their symptoms. TCRdb's copy holds only in-frame clones and misses some; the assay was immunoSEQ multiplex PCR. The repertoire holds under 250,000 clones, with approximately 84% as singletons.

The sample taken for sequencing was PBMCs or T cells enriched from blood (not recorded which). This rearrangement joins TRBV30 to TRBJ1-2; D remains ambiguous. This TCR was recovered from a middle-aged man who had recovered from COVID-19. DNA for the CDR3: TGTGCCTGGAGTAGAGGTGGAGGCTACACCTTC. It yields the protein CAWSRGGGYTF. The whole variable domain, remainder taken from reference TRBV30 and TRBJ1-2, is SQTIHQWPATLVQPVGSPLSLECTVEGTSNPNLYWYRQAAGRGLQLLFYSVGIGQISSEVPQNLSASRPQDRQFILSSKKLLLSDSGFYLCAWSRGGGYTFGSGTRLTVV.